This T cell receptor (beta chain) was captured in a study of tumor-infiltrating lymphocytes in primary liver carcinoma. As to this clonotype: A junction end diverges from the germline sequence, so it may reflect a read error.

The researchers produced TCR beta cDNA from 500 ng total RNA with a constant-region primer. Three nested multiplex PCR rounds, a slightly modified ARM-PCR method, built the TCR beta libraries. TRBV1-TRBV30 forward and Cbeta reverse primers drove the first two roughly 10-cycle rounds. MiXCR was run by TCRdb on the multiplex PCR reads, yielding one entry per CDR3 protein. The table lists 120,000 or so distinct CDR3 sequences, 65% of them singletons. This CDR3 is built from 13 residues. Germline V gene sequence: CDR1 SGHNT, CDR2 YENEEA. Extraction of RNA together with DNA used about 17-31 mg of unsorted bulk tissue.

The chain recombines TRBV11-3 with TRBJ2-1; D gene unclear. The specimen sequenced was liver tumor tissue from sampling region 1. Subset of the sample: tumor region T1, superior pole. This sequence originates from a woman in her sixties or seventies with primary liver carcinoma and hepatitis B virus infection. CDR3 in DNA: TGTGCCAGCATCTTAGGATACATCAATGATCATTTCTTC. Its protein is CASILGYINDHFF. Full variable domain (remainder filled in from reference TRBV11-3 and TRBJ2-1): EAGVVQSPRYKIIEKKQPVAFWCNPISGHNTLYWYLQNLGQGPELLIRYENEEAVDDSQLPKDRFSAERLKGVDSTLKIQPAELGDSAVYLCASILGYINDHFFGPGTRLTVL.